One T cell receptor beta chain is described in this entry. Profiled with immunoSEQ multiplex PCR; TCRdb holds only in-frame clones, not every one. The sample includes about 75,000 clones, around 80% of them seen just once. The sort gate was single viable CD3+CD4+CD8-CD45RO+ cells for memory CD4+ T cells. The sample belongs to a study of memory CD4+ T cells and cytomegalovirus serostatus. This TCR came from an adult in good health and CMV-seropositive. The source material was memory CD4+ T cells from blood.

Written as DNA, the CDR3 is TGTGCTAGTGGTTTTCCCCAGCGGGTTCTGTTCTTC. Encoded protein: CASGFPQRVLFF. This chain uses TRBV12-5 with TRBJ2-1; D might be TRBD2 (6 bases). From germline, CDR1 is LGHNT and CDR2 FRNRAP. CDR3 size: 12 residues. Trimming shortened V by 3 bases and J by 15 bases, and 15 bases separated the two germline ends. Combining the CDR3 with reference TRBV12-5 and TRBJ2-1 gives the whole variable domain DARVTQTPRHKVTEMGQEVTMRCQPILGHNTVFWYRQTMMQGLELLAYFRNRAPLDDSGMPKDRFSAEMPDATLATLKIQPSEPRDSAVYFCASGFPQRVLFFGPGTRLTVL.